These 2 T cell receptor beta chains came from one sample sequenced in a study of T cells expressing NK-cell markers. TCRdb reprocessed the 5' RACE reads, with one entry per CDR3 protein and no DNA. This sample's clone table lists 440,000 or so distinct CDR3 sequences. Material: blood T cells: a sorted CD56 or NKG2C T cell subset, CD4+ or CD8+ T cells, or bulk PBMC T cells (not recorded which). All receptors come from a woman aged 18-70 years in good health.

The V call is TRBV5-5, the J call TRBJ2-3; without DNA, the TCRdb call of TRBD2 cannot be checked. The CDR3 loop spans 17 amino acids. Germline CDR1 is SGHKS and CDR2 is YYEKEE (reference sequence). CDR3 amino acids: CASSPEGLAGEADTQYF.

The chain uses TRBV20-1 and TRBJ2-7; TCRdb's assignment of TRBD1 cannot be checked, as there is no DNA. This CDR3 is 14 amino acids long. The germline V gene has CDR1 DFQATT and CDR2 SNEGSKA (reference sequence). This CDR3 reads CSARAGDRNYEQYF.